Shown below are 29 T cell receptor beta chains from a single sample sequenced in a study of PD-1 blockade in classical Hodgkin lymphoma. All patients relapsed after autologous stem cell transplantation, and brentuximab vedotin exposure varied. Profiled with immunoSEQ multiplex PCR; TCRdb holds only in-frame clones, not every one. The table records around 36,000 clones, approximately 87% of them present only once. The starting material was peripheral blood mononuclear cells (PBMCs), obtained at baseline. The receptors shown here come from a human donor with classical Hodgkin lymphoma.

V gene TRBV19 combines with J gene TRBJ1-1; 7 nucleotides align to TRBD1. The V segment lost 8 bases and the J segment 4 bases; nucleotides outside the gene matches: 10. The CDR3 spans 14 residues. Germline V gives CDR1 LNHDA, CDR2 SQIVND (reference sequence). CDR3 amino acids: CASGNDRVVTEAFF. The CDR3 DNA reads as TGTGCCAGTGGGAACGACAGGGTCGTCACTGAAGCTTTCTTT.

This sequence joins TRBV7-9 and TRBJ2-2; no reliable D call. CDR1 SEHNR and CDR2 FQNEAQ come from the germline V gene (reference sequence). This CDR3 comprises 14 residues. Between the trimmed V and J ends, which lost 1 base and 1 base, there was a span of 4 bases. DNA of the CDR3: TGTGCCAGCAGCTTAGTGAGGAACACCGGGGAGCTGTTTTTT. This sequence encodes CASSLVRNTGELFF.

CDR3 DNA: TGTGCCACCAGCAGAGAGAGCGGGGGGATCGGCGAGCAGTTCTTC. This encodes CATSRESGGIGEQFF. The chain combines TRBV15 with TRBJ2-1, with 9 bases matching TRBD2. After removal of 0 bases from V and 10 bases from J, the junction contained 7 bases not matched to a gene. In germline, CDR1 is LNHNV, CDR2 YYDKDF (reference sequence). The CDR3 consists of 15 residues.

The chain couples TRBV5-4 to TRBJ2-7; 11 bases line up with TRBD2. CDR3 length equals 15 residues. Germline V gene lookup returns CDR1 SGHNT and CDR2 YYREEE (reference sequence). J gave up 5 bases and V 3 bases, and 7 bases lay outside the gene matches. DNA for the CDR3: TGTGCCAGCAGCTCTCGGACTAGCGGGTGGGACGAGCAGTACTTC. It is translated as CASSSRTSGWDEQYF.

The chain couples TRBV6-1 to TRBJ2-7, with 9 bases lining up with TRBD1. Trimming took 10 bases from V and 2 from J; bases not matched to a gene: 6. The CDR3 spans 13 residues. Germline lookup yields CDR1 MNHNS and CDR2 SASEGT. CDR3 sequence reads: CAILDRGPYEQYF. CDR3 nucleotide sequence: TGTGCCATCCTGGACAGGGGTCCCTACGAGCAGTACTTC.

The J gene is TRBJ1-1, the V gene TRBV11-1; D not certain. CDR3 length: 14 residues. The ends were cut back, 7 bases at V and 4 bases at J, with 16 bases in the middle. CDR1 is SGHAT, CDR2 FQDESV, per germline (reference sequence). The CDR3 DNA reads as TGTGCCAGCACCGACTTCAGGTTGAGCACTGAAGCTTTCTTT. This sequence encodes CASTDFRLSTEAFF.

This clone was observed a single time. The chain recombines TRBV6-5 with TRBJ2-7, with D maybe TRBD2 (5 bases). Trimming pared 2 bases from V and 4 bases from J, leaving 12 bases between. CDR3 length: 14 residues. CDR1 is MNHEY, CDR2 SVGAGI, per germline. The CDR3 spells CASSYRRGNYEQYF. The CDR3 DNA reads TGTGCCAGCAGTTACAGACGGGGAAATTACGAGCAGTACTTC.

The chain employs TRBV27 and TRBJ2-6; D call uncertain. CDR1 MNHEY and CDR2 SMNVEV come from the germline V gene (reference sequence). Trimming left V 6 bases short and J 0 bases short, with 3 bases between. CDR3 length equals 13 residues. The CDR3 loop reads CASRVSGANVLTF. The CDR3 DNA follows: TGTGCCAGCAGAGTCTCTGGGGCCAACGTCCTGACTTTC.

The chain couples TRBV15 to TRBJ1-2, with 10 bases fitting TRBD1. Per the germline V gene, CDR1 is LNHNV and CDR2 is YYDKDF (reference sequence). The length of the CDR3 is 16 residues. V was clipped by 5 bases and J by 0 bases; unmatched bases: 6. CDR3 in amino acids: CATSPTGQGPNYGYTF. The CDR3 DNA sequence: TGTGCCACCAGCCCAACGGGACAGGGGCCTAACTATGGCTACACCTTC.

This clone was seen only a few times. The chain couples TRBV9 to TRBJ2-3; 8 bases line up with TRBD1. Germline V CDR1 and CDR2: SGDLS, YYNGEE. Trimming at V came to 4 bases and at J to 6 bases, leaving 13 bases not matched to a gene. This CDR3 contains 16 residues. The CDR3 loop reads CASSPSLAGGADTQYF. CDR3 DNA: TGTGCCAGCAGCCCAAGCTTGGCAGGGGGCGCGGATACGCAGTATTTT.

This chain uses TRBV6-5 with TRBJ1-1; 11 bases match TRBD1. The CDR3 runs 15 residues. Looked up from germline, CDR1 is MNHEY and CDR2 is SVGAGI. After removal of 8 bases from V and 3 bases from J, the junction contained 8 bases not matched to a gene. In DNA, the CDR3 is TGTGCCAGCTTGAGGGACAGGGGGTCAGACACTGAAGCTTTCTTT. Its protein is CASLRDRGSDTEAFF.

This chain uses TRBV2 with TRBJ2-7; D could derive from TRBD1 or TRBD2 (5 bases each). The CDR3 is 14 residues long. V shed 2 bases and J shed 2 bases, with 10 bases lying between them. Germline V gene data show CDR1 as SNHLY and CDR2 as FYNNEI. DNA for the CDR3: TGTGCCAGCAGTGAAAGCCAGGGACCCTACGAGCAGTACTTC. The encoded protein is CASSESQGPYEQYF. The variable domain in full, completed from reference TRBV2 and TRBJ2-7, reads EPEVTQTPSHQVTQMGQEVILRCVPISNHLYFYWYRQILGQKVEFLVSFYNNEISEKSEIFDDQFSVERPDGSNFTLKIRSTKLEDSAMYFCASSESQGPYEQYFGPGTRLTVT.

J is TRBJ2-1 and V is TRBV7-3, with unresolved D. Germline CDR1 SGHTA, CDR2 FQGTGA. V dropped 0 bases and J dropped 7 bases, with 10 bases sitting between them. The CDR3 has 14 residues. The DNA of the CDR3 is TGTGCCAGCAGCTTAACGACCAAAGGGAATGAGCAGTTCTTC. Translation gives CASSLTTKGNEQFF. Variable domain in full (rest from reference TRBV7-3 and TRBJ2-1): GAGVSQTPSNKVTEKGKYVELRCDPISGHTALYWYRQSLGQGPEFLIYFQGTGAADDSGLPNDRFFAVRPEGSVSTLKIQRTERGDSAVYLCASSLTTKGNEQFFGPGTRLTVL.

V and J are TRBV18 and TRBJ2-1; 11 bases are shared with TRBD1. Per the germline V gene, CDR1 is KGHSH and CDR2 is LQKENI. Trimming at V came to 3 bases and at J to 7 bases, leaving 8 bases not matched to a gene. This CDR3 is built from 16 residues. The CDR3 coding sequence is TGTGCCAGCTCACCCTTCGGACAGGGGGCAGGGAATGAGCAGTTCTTC. As protein: CASSPFGQGAGNEQFF.

This clone turned up a few times. This chain connects TRBV28 to TRBJ2-3; 11 nucleotides line up with TRBD2. The CDR3 length is 17 residues. V shed 0 bases and J 0 bases; nucleotides not matched to a gene: 2. The germline CDR1 and CDR2 sequences are MDHEN and SYDVKM. CDR3 in DNA: TGTGCCAGCAGTTTATGGACTAGCGGGGCAAGCACAGATACGCAGTATTTT. Its protein is CASSLWTSGASTDTQYF.

The chain joins TRBV5-1 to TRBJ2-7; TRBD1 matches 8 bases. Germline-derived CDR1 and CDR2 are SGHRS and YFSETQ. V was pared by 3 bases and J by 2 bases, with 4 bases of the junction left unmatched. This CDR3 contains 14 residues. The CDR3 loop is CASSWGTGPYEQYF. In DNA form, the CDR3 reads TGCGCCAGCAGCTGGGGGACAGGTCCCTACGAGCAGTACTTC.

The genes are TRBV7-9 and TRBJ2-1; 13 nucleotides line up with TRBD2. V was clipped by 5 bases and J by 8 bases; unmatched bases: 15. The CDR3 runs to 18 residues. CDR1 is SEHNR, CDR2 FQNEAQ, per germline (reference sequence). The CDR3 region has the DNA TGTGCCAGCAGCCTTTCAACGATACTAGCGGGAGGGCCGGATGAGCAGTTCTTC. It specifies CASSLSTILAGGPDEQFF.

As DNA, the CDR3 is TGTGCCAGCAGCTTGGATCCTGCGCGATCCTACAATGAGCAGTTCTTC. Translation: CASSLDPARSYNEQFF. The chain joins TRBV7-3 to TRBJ2-1; D is uncertain. CDR3 length: 16 amino acids. Trimming stripped 3 bases from V and 1 base from J, with 13 bases between. From germline, CDR1 is SGHTA and CDR2 FQGTGA.

This rearrangement joins TRBV25-1 to TRBJ2-4; 8 nucleotides align to TRBD1. Germline values: CDR1 MGHDK, CDR2 SYGVNS. The CDR3 is 16 residues long. Trimming removed 3 bases from V and 3 bases from J; junction bases left unmatched: 7. The CDR3 here is CASSDLDRGNKNIQYF. The CDR3 DNA sequence: TGTGCCAGCAGTGACCTTGACAGGGGAAACAAAAACATTCAGTACTTC. The full variable domain, completed using reference TRBV25-1 and TRBJ2-4, is EADIYQTPRYLVIGTGKKITLECSQTMGHDKMYWYQQDPGMELHLIHYSYGVNSTEKGDLSSESTVSRIRTEHFPLTLESARPSHTSQYLCASSDLDRGNKNIQYFGAGTRLSVL.

V gene TRBV7-2 combines with J gene TRBJ2-3; tentatively, D is TRBD1 or TRBD2 (6 bases each). The germline V gene has CDR1 SGHTA and CDR2 FQGNSA. V dropped 5 bases and J dropped 0 bases, with 15 bases sitting between them. CDR3 length equals 16 residues. The CDR3 DNA sequence: TGTGCCAGCAGCCCCCGGGGGACATCGAGCACAGATACGCAGTATTTT. This codes for CASSPRGTSSTDTQYF. Variable domain in full (rest from reference TRBV7-2 and TRBJ2-3): GAGVSQSPSNKVTEKGKDVELRCDPISGHTALYWYRQSLGQGLEFLIYFQGNSAPDKSGLPSDRFSAERTGGSVSTLTIQRTQQEDSAVYLCASSPRGTSSTDTQYFGPGTRLTVL.

The chain links TRBV5-6 to TRBJ2-3, with 8 bases lining up with TRBD2. With 4 bases clipped from V and 2 bases from J, the junction kept 12 bases outside the gene matches. The CDR3 has 17 residues. Germline V CDR1 and CDR2: SGHDT, YYEEEE. The CDR3 protein is CASSPGHWTSTTDTQYF. The CDR3 DNA is TGTGCCAGCAGCCCCGGACATTGGACTAGCACCACAGATACGCAGTATTTT.

The rearrangement uses TRBV25-1 and TRBJ2-5, with 12 bases aligning to TRBD2. V gave up 4 bases and J gave up 4 bases; unmatched junction bases: 4. Germline loops: CDR1 MGHDK, CDR2 SYGVNS. The CDR3 consists of 15 residues. The CDR3 is CASSASLAGGETQYF. CDR3 DNA sequence: TGTGCCAGCAGTGCGTCACTAGCGGGGGGAGAGACCCAGTACTTC.

This clone was counted a few times. The genes are TRBV2 and TRBJ2-5; D may be TRBD1 (6 bases). The CDR3 totals 13 residues. Trimming removed 6 bases at V and 1 base at J, with 9 bases between. CDR1 SNHLY and CDR2 FYNNEI come from the germline V gene. The CDR3 sequence is CASSWDTQETQYF. The CDR3 DNA reads TGTGCCAGCAGCTGGGACACCCAAGAGACCCAGTACTTC.

About this clone itself: Other DNA sequences within the sample encode an identical CDR3. V usage is TRBV9 and J usage is TRBJ2-7; 9 bases match TRBD1. Germline V CDR1 and CDR2: SGDLS, YYNGEE. Unmatched junction bases numbered 2, after V lost 2 bases and J lost 2 bases. The CDR3 sequence is 14 residues long. As DNA, the CDR3 is TGTGCCAGCAGCGTCGGGACAGGGCCCTACGAGCAGTACTTC. Translation: CASSVGTGPYEQYF.

This chain uses TRBV7-2 with TRBJ2-5, with D perhaps matching TRBD1 (6 bases). V lost 4 bases, J lost 5 bases, and 14 bases lay in between. The CDR3 loop spans 14 amino acids. The V gene's germline CDR1 is SGHTA and CDR2 FQGNSA. The CDR3 DNA reads as TGTGCCAGCAGCTCCCCCAGGGGCTGGGAGACCCAGTACTTC. Amino acid sequence: CASSSPRGWETQYF.

This sequence joins TRBV10-3 and TRBJ1-2; D not resolved. Germline V lookup: CDR1 ENHRY, CDR2 SYGVKD. The CDR3 consists of 15 residues. The V end was cut by 4 bases, the J end by 0 bases, with 12 bases between. CDR3 amino acids: CAISGGSRTNYGYTF. In DNA form, the CDR3 reads TGTGCCATCAGTGGAGGATCCCGAACTAACTATGGCTACACCTTC.

On this clone: A junction end diverges from the germline sequence, so it may reflect a read error. The chain is built from TRBV9 and TRBJ2-7; D unclear. Germline V gene sequence: CDR1 SGDLS, CDR2 YYNGEE. CDR3 size: 14 residues. The CDR3: CASSLTSVSHEQYF. DNA for the CDR3: TGTGCCAGCAGTCTGACATCGGTCTCCCACGAGCAGTACTTC.

This chain links TRBV2 with TRBJ2-7; 7 positions agree with TRBD1. V gave up 6 bases and J gave up 6 bases; unmatched junction bases: 2. The CDR3 totals 11 residues. Germline assignment: CDR1 SNHLY and CDR2 FYNNEI. CDR3 residues: CASRGQLEQYF. CDR3 DNA sequence: TGTGCCAGCAGGGGACAGCTCGAGCAGTACTTC. Full variable domain (rest looked up from reference TRBV2 and TRBJ2-7): EPEVTQTPSHQVTQMGQEVILRCVPISNHLYFYWYRQILGQKVEFLVSFYNNEISEKSEIFDDQFSVERPDGSNFTLKIRSTKLEDSAMYFCASRGQLEQYFGPGTRLTVT.

The chain is built from TRBV5-1 and TRBJ2-3, with no clear D. The CDR3 contains 13 residues. CDR1 is SGHRS and CDR2 is YFSETQ in the germline V gene. V lost 4 bases to trimming and J lost 5 bases, with 11 bases between them. This CDR3 is CASSRAVLDTQYF. CDR3 nucleotide sequence: TGCGCCAGCAGCCGGGCCGTTCTAGATACGCAGTATTTT.